This TCR beta chain was captured in a study of human T cells and chemical hapten exposure. Time point reported: healthy volunteer bleed at 2 weeks. RNA extraction used unfractionated whole blood as the source of total RNA. This CDR3 contains 14 residues. Germline V CDR1 and CDR2: MNHEY, SVGAGI. Trimming cost V 6 bases and J 2 bases; bases outside gene matches: 4. TCRdb called the RACE reads again in MiXCR, with one record for every CDR3 protein. The sample contains 25,000 to 35,000 distinct CDR3 sequences, approximately 7.4% of which appear only once. The sequenced sample was whole blood. The chain has TRBV6-5 and TRBJ1-5, with 7 bases fitting TRBD1. The clonotype comes from a human donor in good health. Some clones in this sample may be carry-over from other donors' samples. The CDR3 here is CASSAGTGNQPQHF. In DNA form, the CDR3 reads TGTGCCAGCAGCGCCGGGACAGGCAATCAGCCCCAGCATTTT.